This T cell receptor (beta chain) was identified during a study of T cell responses to AZD1222 COVID-19 vaccine. Method: immunoSEQ multiplex PCR; TCRdb's copy keeps in-frame clones and lacks some. Of about 120,000 clones in the sample, approximately 85% were seen once. Study outcomes and limitations: CD4 TCRs associated with vaccination spanned spike, dominating at 160-218 and 743-854. Females outnumbered males among donors, who were mostly white British; clonal diversity was possibly underestimated.

The CDR3 is made up of 15 amino acids. Per germline, CDR1 SGHRS and CDR2 YFSETQ. V lost 1 base and J 4 bases, leaving 15 bases between the germline ends. This clone was detected only once. Its antigen is still unknown. The clonotype was recovered from an adult in good health. The input for sequencing was peripheral blood, taken on day 0 of AZD1222 vaccination. The chain is built from TRBV5-1 and TRBJ2-7, with TRBD2 as a possible D gene (5 bases). The CDR3 region is CASSLQAAGMYEQYF. In nucleotides, the CDR3 is TGCGCCAGCAGCTTGCAGGCTGCCGGGATGTACGAGCAGTACTTC.